This T cell receptor beta chain was sequenced for a study of a mutant IDH1 vaccine in newly diagnosed glioma. Study-level information: Those enrolled had earlier been treated with radiotherapy, temozolomide, or both, mostly both.

Profiling relied on immunoSEQ multiplex PCR, and the TCRdb table lists in-frame clones only, not all of them. The sample comprises about 51,000 clones, around 80% of which are singletons, and about 5.2% rests with the top ten. As concerns this clone: Its antigen remains unknown.

Trimming removed 0 bases from V and 0 bases from J, with 3 bases in between. Germline V gene sequence: CDR1 SGHRS, CDR2 YFSETQ. This CDR3 has 13 residues. Time point indicated: week 5, during vaccination. Doses of 300 ug of mutant IDH1 20-mer peptide were given with topical imiquimod. This clonotype was sampled from a man aged 50 or older with glioma. The input for sequencing was PBMCs, taken from a glioma patient whose treatment included an IDH1 peptide vaccine. The chain is built from TRBV5-1 and TRBJ1-1; D uncertain. The CDR3 reads CASSLGMNTEAFF. The CDR3 DNA reads as TGCGCCAGCAGCTTGGGGATGAACACTGAAGCTTTCTTT.